The clone carrying this TCR beta chain was detected once. Profiling relied on immunoSEQ multiplex PCR, and the TCRdb table lists in-frame clones only, not all of them. This sample yields about 86,000 clones, of which 85% to 95% are seen a single time; more than 1.5% belongs to the top ten. This specimen comes from a study of T cell changes during pregnancy in multiple sclerosis. Trimming took 1 base from V and 0 from J, leaving 14 bases between them. This CDR3 has 17 amino acids. Germline V gives CDR1 SGHAT, CDR2 FQNNGV. This TCR came from a female donor in good health, enrolled as a control in a pregnancy study. The sequencing used peripheral blood, collected in the first trimester of pregnancy. This rearrangement joins TRBV11-2 to TRBJ2-3, with D perhaps matching TRBD1 (6 bases). In DNA, the CDR3 is TGTGCCAGCAGCTTAGGGATAGCAGGGGCAAGCACAGATACGCAGTATTTT. Protein product: CASSLGIAGASTDTQYF.